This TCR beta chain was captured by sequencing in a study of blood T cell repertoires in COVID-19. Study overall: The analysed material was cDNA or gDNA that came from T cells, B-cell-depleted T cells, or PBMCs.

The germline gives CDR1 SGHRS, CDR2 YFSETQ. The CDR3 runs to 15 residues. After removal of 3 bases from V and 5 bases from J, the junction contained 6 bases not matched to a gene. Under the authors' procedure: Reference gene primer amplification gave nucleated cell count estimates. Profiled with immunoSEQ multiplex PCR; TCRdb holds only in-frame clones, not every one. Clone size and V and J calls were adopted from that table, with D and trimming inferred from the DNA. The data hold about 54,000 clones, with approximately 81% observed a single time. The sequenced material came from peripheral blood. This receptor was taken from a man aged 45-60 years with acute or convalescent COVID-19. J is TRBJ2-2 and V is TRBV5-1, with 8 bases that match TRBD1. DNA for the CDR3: TGCGCCAGCAGCTCCCAGGGGGCGGCTACCGGGGAGCTGTTTTTT. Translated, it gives CASSSQGAATGELFF.